This TCR beta chain was sequenced during a study of T cells in Graves' hyperthyroidism and ophthalmopathy. Deletions cut 3 bases from V and 8 bases from J, with 8 bases between. Germline V gene lookup returns CDR1 MDHEN and CDR2 SYDVKM. The CDR3 is 13 amino acids. Amplified regions were TCR beta CDR3 sequences from RNA transcripts. The HTBI primer set was used in a first-round RT-PCR of the TCR CDR3. TCRdb ran MiXCR on the multiplex PCR reads and lists one entry per CDR3 protein. Counted here are around 300,000 distinct CDR3 sequences, about 20% occurring once; the ten biggest clones make up under 65%.

Sequenced input: blood. This clonotype was obtained from a man in his thirties or forties with Graves' ophthalmopathy. V gene TRBV28 combines with J gene TRBJ1-6; D ambiguous. CDR3 bases: TGTGCCAGCAGTTTGGCAGGTTATTCACCCCTCCACTTT. Its translation is CASSLAGYSPLHF.